The source of this T cell receptor beta chain is a study of shared clonotypes between healthy human individuals. The study's findings and limits: All-four-donor shared clonotypes had higher generation probabilities than non-shared clonotypes did. Shared across several donors were about 4.6% of the naive CD4 clonotypes. An anticipated effect of sequencing depth on clonotype sharing among donors was recognized.

A note on this clone: The antigen remains undetermined.

CDR1 and CDR2 (germline): SGDLS, YYNGEE. V lost 3 bases and J lost 5, with 15 bases in between. The length of the CDR3 is 14 residues. Produced via immunoSEQ multiplex PCR; TCRdb's table is partial and in-frame only. The sample has 700,000 to 950,000 clones, around 96% seen once. The naive CD8 population came from CD45RO-negative cells selected for CCR7, without terminally differentiated effector memory CD45RA+ cells. This clonotype was sampled from a man aged 25-40 years in good health. The sequencing sample was made of naive CD8+ T cells sorted from blood. The chain carries TRBV9 and TRBJ2-7; TRBD2 might be the D (6 bases). Written as DNA, the CDR3 is TGTGCCAGCAGCGGTGGCCCGGGGGTCGACGAGCAGTACTTC. The encoded protein is CASSGGPGVDEQYF.